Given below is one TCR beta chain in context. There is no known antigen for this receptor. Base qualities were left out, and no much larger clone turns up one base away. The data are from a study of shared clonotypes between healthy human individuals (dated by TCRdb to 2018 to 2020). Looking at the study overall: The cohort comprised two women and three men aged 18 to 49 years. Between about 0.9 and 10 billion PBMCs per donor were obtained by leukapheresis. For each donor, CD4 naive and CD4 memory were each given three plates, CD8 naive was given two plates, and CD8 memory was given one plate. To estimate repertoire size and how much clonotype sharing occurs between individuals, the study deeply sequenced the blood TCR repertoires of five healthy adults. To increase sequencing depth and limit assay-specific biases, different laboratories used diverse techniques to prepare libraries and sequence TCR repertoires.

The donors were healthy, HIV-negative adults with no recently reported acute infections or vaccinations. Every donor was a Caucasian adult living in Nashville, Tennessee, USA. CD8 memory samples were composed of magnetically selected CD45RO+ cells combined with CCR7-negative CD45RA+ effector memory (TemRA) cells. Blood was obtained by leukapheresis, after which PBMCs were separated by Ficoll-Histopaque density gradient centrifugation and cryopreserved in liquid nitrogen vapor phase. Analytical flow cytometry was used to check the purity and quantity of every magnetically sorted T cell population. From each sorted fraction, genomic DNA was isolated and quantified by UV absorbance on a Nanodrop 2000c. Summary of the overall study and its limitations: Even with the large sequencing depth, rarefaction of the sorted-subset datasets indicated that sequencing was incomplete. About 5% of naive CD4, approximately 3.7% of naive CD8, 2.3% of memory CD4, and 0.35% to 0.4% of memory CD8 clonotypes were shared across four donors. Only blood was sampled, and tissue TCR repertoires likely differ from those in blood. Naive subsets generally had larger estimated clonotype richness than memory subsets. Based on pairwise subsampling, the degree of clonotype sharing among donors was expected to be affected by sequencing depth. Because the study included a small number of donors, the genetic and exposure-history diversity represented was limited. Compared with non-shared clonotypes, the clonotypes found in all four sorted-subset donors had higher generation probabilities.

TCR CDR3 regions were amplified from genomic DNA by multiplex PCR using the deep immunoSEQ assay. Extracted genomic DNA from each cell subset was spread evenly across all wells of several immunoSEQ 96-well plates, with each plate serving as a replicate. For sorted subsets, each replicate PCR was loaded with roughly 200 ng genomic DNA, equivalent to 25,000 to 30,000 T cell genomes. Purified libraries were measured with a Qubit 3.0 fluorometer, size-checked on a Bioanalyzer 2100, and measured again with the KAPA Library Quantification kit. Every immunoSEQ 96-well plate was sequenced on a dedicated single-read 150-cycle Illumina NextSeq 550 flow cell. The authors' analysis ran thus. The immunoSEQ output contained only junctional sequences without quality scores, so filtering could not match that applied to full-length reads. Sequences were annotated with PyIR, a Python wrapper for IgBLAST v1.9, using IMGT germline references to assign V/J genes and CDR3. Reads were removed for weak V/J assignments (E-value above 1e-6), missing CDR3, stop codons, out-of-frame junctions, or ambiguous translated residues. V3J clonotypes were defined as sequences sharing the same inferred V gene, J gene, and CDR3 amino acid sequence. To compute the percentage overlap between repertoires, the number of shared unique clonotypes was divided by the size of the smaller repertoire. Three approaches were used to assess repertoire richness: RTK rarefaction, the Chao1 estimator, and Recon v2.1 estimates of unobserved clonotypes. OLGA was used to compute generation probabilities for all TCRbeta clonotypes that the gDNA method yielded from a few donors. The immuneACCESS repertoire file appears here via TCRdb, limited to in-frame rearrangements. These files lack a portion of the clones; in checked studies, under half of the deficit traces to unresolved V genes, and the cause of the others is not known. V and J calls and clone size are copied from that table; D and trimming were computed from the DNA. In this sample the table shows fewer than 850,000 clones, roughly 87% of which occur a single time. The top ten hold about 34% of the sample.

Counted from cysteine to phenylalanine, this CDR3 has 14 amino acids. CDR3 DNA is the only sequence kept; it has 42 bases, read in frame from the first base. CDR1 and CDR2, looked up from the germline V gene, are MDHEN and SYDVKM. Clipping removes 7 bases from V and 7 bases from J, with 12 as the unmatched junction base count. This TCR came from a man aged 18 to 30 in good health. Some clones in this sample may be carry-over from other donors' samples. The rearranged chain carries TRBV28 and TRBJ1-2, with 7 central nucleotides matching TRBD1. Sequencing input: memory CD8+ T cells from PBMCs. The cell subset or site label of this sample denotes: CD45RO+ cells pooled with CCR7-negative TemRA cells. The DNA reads TGTGCCAGCACCCTAAGACAGGGCTTAGTTGGCTACACCTTC. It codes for CASTLRQGLVGYTF.